The following is a TCR beta chain sequence with its context. This sample stems from a study of blood T cell repertoires in COVID-19. Overall study context: The samples span acute and convalescent COVID-19 from the United States, Italy and Spain. The analysed material was cDNA or gDNA that came from T cells, B-cell-depleted T cells, or PBMCs.

Original processing notes: Using reference gene primer amplification, nucleated cell counts were estimated. The data were produced by immunoSEQ multiplex PCR, yet TCRdb's version contains in-frame clones alone and is incomplete. That table is the source of V, J and clone size, and D and trimming were worked out from the DNA. The sample lists tens of thousands of clones; less than 85% were seen once. This sequence originates from a woman older than 75 with acute or convalescent COVID-19. Material for sequencing was peripheral blood.

The CDR3 nucleotides read TGTGCCAGCAGCGTAGATCATGGGAGGGGCGGCTATGGCTACACCTTC. This codes for CASSVDHGRGGYGYTF. This sequence joins TRBV9 and TRBJ1-2; D possibly corresponds to TRBD1 (5 bases). The V gene's germline CDR1 is SGDLS and CDR2 YYNGEE. The CDR3 extends over 16 amino acids. V was pared by 0 bases and J by 4 bases, with 16 bases between. Full variable domain (missing parts from reference TRBV9 and TRBJ1-2): DSGVTQTPKHLITATGQRVTLRCSPRSGDLSVYWYQQSLDQGLQFLIQYYNGEERAKGNILERFSAQQFPDLHSELNLSSLELGDSALYFCASSVDHGRGGYGYTFGSGTRLTVV.